This T cell receptor beta chain is from a study of radiotherapy plus CTLA-4 blockade in lung cancer. The V and J ends lost 3 bases and 1 base respectively, with 16 bases between them. The CDR3 has 17 amino acids. Germline V gives CDR1 SGHTA, CDR2 FQGNSA. Sequencing used immunoSEQ multiplex PCR; TCRdb keeps in-frame clones, though not all of them. The sample lists about 62,000 clones, around 69% occurring once. V usage is TRBV7-2 and J usage is TRBJ1-3; unclear D gene. The sample was peripheral blood, taken from a patient treated with radiotherapy plus ipilimumab. This sequence originates from a human donor with non-small cell lung cancer who had a complete response to radiotherapy plus ipilimumab. CDR3 coding DNA: TGTGCCAGCAGCTTGCAGTCCGGGGTCTTGTCTGGAAACACCATATATTTT. It codes for CASSLQSGVLSGNTIYF.